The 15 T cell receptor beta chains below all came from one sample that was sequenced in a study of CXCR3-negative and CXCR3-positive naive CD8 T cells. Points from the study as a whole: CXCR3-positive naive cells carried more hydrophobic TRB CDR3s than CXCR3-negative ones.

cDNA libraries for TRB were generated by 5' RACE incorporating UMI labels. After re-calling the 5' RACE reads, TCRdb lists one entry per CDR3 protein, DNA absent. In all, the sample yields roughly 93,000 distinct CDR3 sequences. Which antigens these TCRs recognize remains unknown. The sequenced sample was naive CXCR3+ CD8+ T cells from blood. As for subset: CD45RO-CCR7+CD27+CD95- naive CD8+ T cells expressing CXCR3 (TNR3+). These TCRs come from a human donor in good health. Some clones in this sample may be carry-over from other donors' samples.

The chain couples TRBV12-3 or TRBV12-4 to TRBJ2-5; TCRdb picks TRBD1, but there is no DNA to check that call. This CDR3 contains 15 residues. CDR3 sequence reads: CASSFPGQGWETQYF.

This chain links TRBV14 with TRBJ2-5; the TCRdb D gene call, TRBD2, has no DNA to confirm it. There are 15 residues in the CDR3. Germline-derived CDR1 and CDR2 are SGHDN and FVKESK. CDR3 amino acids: CASSQARLDWETQYF.

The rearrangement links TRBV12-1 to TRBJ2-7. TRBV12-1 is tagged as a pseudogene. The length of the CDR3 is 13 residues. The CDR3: CASSFGQAYEQYF.

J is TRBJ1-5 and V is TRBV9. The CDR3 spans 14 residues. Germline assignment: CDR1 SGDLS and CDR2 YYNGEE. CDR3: CASSTNSINQPQHF.

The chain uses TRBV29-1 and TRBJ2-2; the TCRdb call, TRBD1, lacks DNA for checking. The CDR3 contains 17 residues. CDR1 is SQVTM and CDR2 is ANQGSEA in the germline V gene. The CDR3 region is CSVEDVSEGANTGELFF.

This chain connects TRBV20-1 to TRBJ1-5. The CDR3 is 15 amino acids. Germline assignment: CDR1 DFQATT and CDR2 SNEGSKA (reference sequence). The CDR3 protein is CSATETLAGWQPQHF.

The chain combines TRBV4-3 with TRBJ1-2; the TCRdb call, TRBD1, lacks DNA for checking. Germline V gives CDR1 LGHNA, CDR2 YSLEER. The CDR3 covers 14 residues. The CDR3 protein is CASSQDRGGEGYTF.

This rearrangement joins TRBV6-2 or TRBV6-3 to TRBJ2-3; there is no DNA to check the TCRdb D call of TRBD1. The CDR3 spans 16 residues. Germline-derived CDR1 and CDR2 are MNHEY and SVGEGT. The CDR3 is CASSYLSGGTADTQYF.

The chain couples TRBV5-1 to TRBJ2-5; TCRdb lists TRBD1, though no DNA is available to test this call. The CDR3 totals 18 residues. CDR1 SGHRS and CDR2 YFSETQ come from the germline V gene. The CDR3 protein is CASSLRQGEGLYQETQYF.

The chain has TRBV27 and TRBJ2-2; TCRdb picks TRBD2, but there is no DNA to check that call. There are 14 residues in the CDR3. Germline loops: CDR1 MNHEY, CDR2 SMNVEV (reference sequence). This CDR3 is CASGTSGVTGELFF.

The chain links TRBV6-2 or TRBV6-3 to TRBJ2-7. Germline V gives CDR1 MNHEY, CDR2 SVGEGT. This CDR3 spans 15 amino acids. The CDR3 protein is CASSYSSLWAYEQYF.

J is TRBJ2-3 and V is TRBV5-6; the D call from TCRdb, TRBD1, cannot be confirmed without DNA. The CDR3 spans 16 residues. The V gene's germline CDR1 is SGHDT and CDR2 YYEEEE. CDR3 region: CASSTPGGPSTGTQYF.

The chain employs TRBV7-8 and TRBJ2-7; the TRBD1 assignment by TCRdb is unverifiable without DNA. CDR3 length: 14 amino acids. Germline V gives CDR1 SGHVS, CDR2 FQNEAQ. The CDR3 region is CASSFTGVIYEQYF.

Here the CDR3 reads CASSQEGGSIGQGHYEQYF. The V and J genes are TRBV4-1 and TRBJ2-7; TCRdb outputs TRBD1, but without DNA this stays unchecked. This CDR3 region has 19 residues. The germline V gene encodes CDR1 MGHRA and CDR2 YSYEKL.

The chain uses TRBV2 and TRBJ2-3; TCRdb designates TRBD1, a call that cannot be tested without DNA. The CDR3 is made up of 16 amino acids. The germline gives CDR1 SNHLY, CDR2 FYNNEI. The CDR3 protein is CASSEEDTTSTDTQYF.